The present entry profiles one T cell receptor (beta chain) with its context. This entry comes from a study of cytotoxic CD8 clonotypes in ibrutinib-treated CLL. Unmatched junction bases numbered 9, after V lost 5 bases and J lost 6 bases. Germline V gives CDR1 MDHEN, CDR2 SYDVKM. The CDR3 runs 15 residues. Sequencing used immunoSEQ multiplex PCR; TCRdb keeps in-frame clones, though not all of them. The sample holds 55,000 to 80,000 clones, around 60% seen once. This specimen consisted of PBMCs, obtained after 12 months of ibrutinib treatment. The TCR was taken from a human donor with chronic lymphocytic leukemia. The chain employs TRBV28 and TRBJ2-7, with TRBD2 matching 11 bases. CDR3 nucleotide sequence: TGTGCCAGCAGTCCCCTTTTAGCGGGAGGGGGCGAGCAGTACTTC. This sequence encodes CASSPLLAGGGEQYF.